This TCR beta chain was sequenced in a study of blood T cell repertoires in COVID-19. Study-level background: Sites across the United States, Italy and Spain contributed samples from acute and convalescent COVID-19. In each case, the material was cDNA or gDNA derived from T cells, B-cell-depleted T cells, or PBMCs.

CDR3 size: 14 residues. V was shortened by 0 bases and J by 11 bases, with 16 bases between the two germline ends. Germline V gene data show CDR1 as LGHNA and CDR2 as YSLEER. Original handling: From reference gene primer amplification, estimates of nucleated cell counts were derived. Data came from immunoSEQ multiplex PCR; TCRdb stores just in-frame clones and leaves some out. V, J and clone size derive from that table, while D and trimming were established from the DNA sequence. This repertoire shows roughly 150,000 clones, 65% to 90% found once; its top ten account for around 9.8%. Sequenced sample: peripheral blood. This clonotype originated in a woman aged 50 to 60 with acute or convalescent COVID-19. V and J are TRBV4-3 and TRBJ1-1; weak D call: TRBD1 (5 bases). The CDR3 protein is CASSQDQAGGSAFF. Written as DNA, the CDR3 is TGCGCCAGCAGCCAAGATCAAGCCGGGGGGTCCGCTTTCTTT.